The 16 T cell receptor beta chains presented below share a single source sample, sequenced in a study of cytomegalovirus exposure and HLA in healthy donors. TCRdb keeps only in-frame clones here, not all; method: immunoSEQ multiplex PCR. The sample lists a few hundred thousand clones, about 86% seen once, with over 0.95% in the top ten. The specimen was PBMCs. These receptors came from a woman under 30 in good health and CMV-seronegative.

The rearrangement links TRBV4-3 to TRBJ2-5; TRBD2 might be the D (7 bases). V lost 0 bases and J lost 4, with 12 bases in between. In germline, CDR1 is LGHNA, CDR2 YSLEER. The CDR3 extends over 15 amino acids. CDR3 residues: CASSQDRGGIETQYF. CDR3 nucleotide sequence: TGCGCCAGCAGCCAAGATAGGGGGGGGATAGAGACCCAGTACTTC.

V is TRBV19 and J is TRBJ2-1; the match to TRBD1 covers 7 bases. CDR1 and CDR2 from the germline V gene are LNHDA and SQIVND (reference sequence). Unmatched junction bases numbered 4, after V lost 6 bases and J lost 2 bases. CDR3 size: 14 residues. The chain's CDR3 is CASRTGSTYNEQFF. The CDR3 DNA reads TGTGCCAGTAGGACAGGGAGTACCTACAATGAGCAGTTCTTC. Full variable domain (outside the CDR3, taken from reference TRBV19 and TRBJ2-1): DGGITQSPKYLFRKEGQNVTLSCEQNLNHDAMYWYRQDPGQGLRLIYYSQIVNDFQKGDIAEGYSVSREKKESFPLTVTSAQKNPTAFYLCASRTGSTYNEQFFGPGTRLTVL.

The chain recombines TRBV5-4 with TRBJ1-5; unclear D gene. The germline V and J ends were trimmed by 1 base and 0 bases, with 8 bases remaining between them. CDR3 length: 15 amino acids. Germline loops: CDR1 SGHNT, CDR2 YYREEE (reference sequence). CDR3 sequence: CASSLRTYSNQPQHF. The CDR3 nucleotides are TGTGCCAGCAGCTTGCGGACTTATAGCAATCAGCCCCAGCATTTT.

The sample holds one count of this clone. The chain carries TRBV5-8 and TRBJ2-2, with 9 bases identical to TRBD2. Losses at the gene ends were 4 bases for V and 6 bases for J; bases not matched to a gene: 7. This CDR3 region has 15 residues. The germline V gene encodes CDR1 SGHTS and CDR2 YDEGEE. CDR3 coding DNA: TGTGCCAGCAGCAACCGCGGCGGGAGGGCCGGGGAGCTGTTTTTT. Encoded protein: CASSNRGGRAGELFF.

The J gene is TRBJ2-5, the V gene TRBV13; TRBD2 agrees at 9 bases. The CDR3 runs 13 residues. With V trimmed by 5 bases and J by 4 bases, 2 bases remained unmatched. Germline-derived CDR1 and CDR2 are PRHDT and FYEKMQ (reference sequence). CDR3: CASSPAGGETQYF. The CDR3, as DNA: TGTGCCAGCAGCCCAGCGGGAGGAGAGACCCAGTACTTC.

This clone was detected a few times. V usage is TRBV5-1 and J usage is TRBJ1-2; 10 positions match TRBD1. Losses at the gene ends were 4 bases for V and 8 bases for J; bases not matched to a gene: 8. CDR3 length: 14 amino acids. The germline gives CDR1 SGHRS, CDR2 YFSETQ. The CDR3 loop is CASSARGQGTGYTF. The DNA of the CDR3 is TGCGCCAGCAGCGCGAGGGGACAGGGGACCGGCTACACCTTC.

This clone was observed a single time. This sequence joins TRBV5-4 and TRBJ2-1, with 10 bases lining up with TRBD1. The CDR3 runs to 14 residues. Germline loops: CDR1 SGHNT, CDR2 YYREEE (reference sequence). The trim removed 4 bases at V and 5 bases at J, leaving 3 bases unmatched. CDR3 residues: CASSLGQGHNEQFF. CDR3 in DNA: TGTGCCAGCAGCCTGGGACAGGGGCACAATGAGCAGTTCTTC. The full variable domain, its missing parts supplied by reference TRBV5-4 and TRBJ2-1, is ETGVTQSPTHLIKTRGQQVTLRCSSQSGHNTVSWYQQALGQGPQFIFQYYREEENGRGNFPPRFSGLQFPNYSSELNVNALELDDSALYLCASSLGQGHNEQFFGPGTRLTVL.

The J gene is TRBJ2-1, the V gene TRBV25-1; no definite D call. Germline V gene data show CDR1 as MGHDK and CDR2 as SYGVNS. The V and J ends lost 6 bases and 3 bases respectively, with 6 bases between them. CDR3 length: 12 amino acids. The CDR3 spells CASRADYNEQFF. The CDR3 region has the DNA TGTGCCAGCAGAGCCGACTACAATGAGCAGTTCTTC. The entire variable domain, with the rest obtained from reference TRBV25-1 and TRBJ2-1, is as follows: EADIYQTPRYLVIGTGKKITLECSQTMGHDKMYWYQQDPGMELHLIHYSYGVNSTEKGDLSSESTVSRIRTEHFPLTLESARPSHTSQYLCASRADYNEQFFGPGTRLTVL.

The V gene is TRBV5-4, the J gene TRBJ1-4; the D gene is possibly TRBD1 (5 bases). V was clipped by 0 bases and J by 7 bases, with 13 bases between them. This CDR3 comprises 15 residues. The germline V gene encodes CDR1 SGHNT and CDR2 YYREEE (reference sequence). The CDR3 DNA reads as TGTGCCAGCAGCTTGGCCGCGGGGCTGGGTGAAAAACTGTTTTTT. Translation gives CASSLAAGLGEKLFF.

This rearrangement joins TRBV5-6 to TRBJ2-6, with D uncertain. This CDR3 is built from 14 residues. Germline values: CDR1 SGHDT, CDR2 YYEEEE. V was cut by 1 base and J by 3 bases, with 5 bases left in between. CDR3 residues: CASSLRSGANVLTF. As DNA, the CDR3 is TGTGCCAGCAGCTTGAGGAGTGGGGCCAACGTCCTGACTTTC.

The chain couples TRBV7-3 to TRBJ2-7; D possibly corresponds to TRBD1 (6 bases). V was shortened by 2 bases and J by 4 bases, with 15 bases between the two germline ends. Germline CDR1 is SGHTA and CDR2 is FQGTGA. The length of the CDR3 is 15 residues. Here the CDR3 DNA reads TGTGCCAGCAGCTTAGGGCCAGGGGAAGGGTACGAGCAGTACTTC. This gives the protein CASSLGPGEGYEQYF.

The chain combines TRBV7-8 with TRBJ2-2, with 16 bases lining up with TRBD2. CDR1 and CDR2 from the germline V gene are SGHVS and FQNEAQ. V trimming: 7 bases; J trimming: 9 bases; junction bases outside the gene matches: 11. This CDR3 is built from 17 residues. For the CDR3, the DNA is TGTGCCAGCACCTCCGGGGGACTAGCGGGGGGGCTCCGGGAGCTGTTTTTT. As protein: CASTSGGLAGGLRELFF.

This chain uses TRBV7-6 with TRBJ2-7, with 10 bases identical to TRBD1. CDR3 length: 13 amino acids. V lost 3 bases to trimming and J lost 5 bases; unmatched junction nucleotides: 1. Germline V gene lookup returns CDR1 SGHVS and CDR2 FNYEAQ. The CDR3 bases are TGTGCCAGCAGCTTTGGGACAGGGGACGAGCAGTACTTC. Translation gives CASSFGTGDEQYF.

The chain carries TRBV11-2 and TRBJ2-7; 13 nucleotides align to TRBD2. V dropped 4 bases and J dropped 4; count of bases not matched to a gene: 4. The CDR3 covers 15 residues. Germline CDR1 is SGHAT and CDR2 is FQNNGV. CDR3 loop: CASSSLAGGNYEQYF. The CDR3, as DNA: TGTGCCAGCAGCTCACTAGCGGGGGGGAATTACGAGCAGTACTTC.

V gene TRBV7-8 combines with J gene TRBJ2-5; 9 bases align to TRBD2. CDR3 length: 15 amino acids. CDR1 is SGHVS, CDR2 FQNEAQ, per germline. The V gene end was trimmed by 2 bases and the J gene end by 5 bases; junction bases not matched to a gene: 6. Here the CDR3 DNA reads TGTGCCAGCAGCTTATTTGGCGGGGGGGCTGAGACCCAGTACTTC. This gives the protein CASSLFGGGAETQYF.

This clone was observed a handful of times. The rearrangement uses TRBV4-2 and TRBJ2-1, with D possibly TRBD2 on 6 matching bases. V lost 2 bases and J 0 bases, leaving 11 bases between the germline ends. CDR3 length equals 16 residues. Germline CDR1 LGHNA, CDR2 YNFKEQ. The DNA of the CDR3 is TGTGCCAGCAGCCAATATAGCGGTAGCTCCTACAATGAGCAGTTCTTC. Its protein product is CASSQYSGSSYNEQFF.